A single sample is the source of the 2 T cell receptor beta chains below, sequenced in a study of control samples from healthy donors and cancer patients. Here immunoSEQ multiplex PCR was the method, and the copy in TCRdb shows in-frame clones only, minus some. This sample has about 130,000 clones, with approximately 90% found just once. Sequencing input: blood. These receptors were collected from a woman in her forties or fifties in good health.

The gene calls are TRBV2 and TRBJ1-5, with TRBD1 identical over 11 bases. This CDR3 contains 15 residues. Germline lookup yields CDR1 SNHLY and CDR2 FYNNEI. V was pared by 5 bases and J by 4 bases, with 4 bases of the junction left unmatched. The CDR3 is CASSPGTGGNQPQHF. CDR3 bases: TGTGCCAGCAGTCCCGGGACAGGGGGAAATCAGCCCCAGCATTTT.

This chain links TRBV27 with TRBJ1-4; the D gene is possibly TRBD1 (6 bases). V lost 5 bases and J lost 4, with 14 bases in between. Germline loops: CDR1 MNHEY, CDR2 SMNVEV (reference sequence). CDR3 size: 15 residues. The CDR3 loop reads CASSTRQELNEKLFF. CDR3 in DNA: TGTGCCAGCAGTACAAGACAGGAACTTAATGAAAAACTGTTTTTT.